Listed here are 18 T cell receptor beta chains from one sample, sequenced in a study of T cells in Graves' hyperthyroidism and ophthalmopathy. RNA transcripts were the template for amplifying TCR beta CDR3 regions. Using the HTBI primer set, a first-round RT-PCR was run on the TCR CDR3. One entry per CDR3 protein, called by TCRdb with MiXCR from the multiplex PCR reads. The data hold roughly 400,000 distinct CDR3 sequences, with 25% observed a single time. The source material was blood. The receptors come from a man aged 50 or older with Graves' hyperthyroidism.

This clonotype was detected a few times. The chain has TRBV11-3 and TRBJ2-1, with 8 bases aligning to TRBD2. Germline V gene lookup returns CDR1 SGHNT and CDR2 YENEEA. The J segment lost 5 bases and the V segment lost 0 bases, leaving 6 bases of the junction unmatched. The CDR3 has 16 amino acids. DNA of the CDR3: TGTGCCAGCAGCTTAGAAAGTACTAGCGGCCACAATGAGCAGTTCTTC. Its protein product is CASSLESTSGHNEQFF.

This clonotype was recorded many times. The rearrangement uses TRBV6-1 and TRBJ1-1; 9 nucleotides align to TRBD1. Germline CDR1 and CDR2: MNHNS and SASEGT. This CDR3 has 14 amino acids. The ends lost 5 bases at V and 3 bases at J; junction bases unmatched: 4. The CDR3 DNA follows: TGTGCCAGCAGTTCTTGGACAGGGGACACTGAAGCTTTCTTT. Residues: CASSSWTGDTEAFF.

Only a few counts were recorded for this clonotype. The genes are TRBV12-3 or TRBV12-4 and TRBJ2-2; 7 nucleotides agree with TRBD2. J was trimmed by 0 bases and V by 3 bases; bases with no gene match: 4. This CDR3 contains 16 residues. The CDR3 region is CASSFGLAANTGELFF. Here the CDR3 DNA reads TGTGCCAGCAGTTTCGGTCTAGCGGCGAACACCGGGGAGCTGTTTTTT.

J is TRBJ2-1 and V is TRBV18; a weak D match, TRBD1 (6 bases). The V and J ends lost 2 bases and 6 bases respectively, with 14 bases between them. Germline loops: CDR1 KGHSH, CDR2 LQKENI. The CDR3 loop spans 15 amino acids. CDR3 loop: CASSPNQGHGNEQFF. The CDR3 nucleotides are TGTGCCAGCTCACCAAATCAGGGACATGGCAATGAGCAGTTCTTC. The full variable domain, with the rest looked up from reference TRBV18 and TRBJ2-1, is NAGVMQNPRHLVRRRGQEARLRCSPMKGHSHVYWYRQLPEEGLKFMVYLQKENIIDESGMPKERFSAEFPKEGPSILRIQQVVRGDSAAYFCASSPNQGHGNEQFFGPGTRLTVL.

The chain couples TRBV28 to TRBJ2-7; TRBD1 agrees at 7 bases. Germline CDR1 is MDHEN and CDR2 is SYDVKM. The CDR3 covers 15 residues. J was trimmed by 3 bases and V by 5 bases; bases with no gene match: 10. This CDR3 is CASSRRGTANYEQYF. CDR3 nucleotide sequence: TGTGCCAGCAGTAGGCGTGGGACAGCAAACTACGAGCAGTACTTC.

This clonotype was picked up a small number of times. The rearrangement uses TRBV6-1 and TRBJ2-1; TRBD2 matches at 8 bases. The CDR3 contains 17 residues. The V and J ends lost 1 base and 0 bases, in that order; junction bases with no gene match: 5. Per the germline V gene, CDR1 is MNHNS and CDR2 is SASEGT. The CDR3 loop is CASSEGVSGTSYNEQFF. The CDR3 region has the DNA TGTGCCAGCAGTGAAGGGGTTAGCGGGACCTCCTACAATGAGCAGTTCTTC.

The V gene is TRBV20-1, the J gene TRBJ1-5, with D tentatively TRBD1 (6 bases). V was pared by 3 bases and J by 6 bases, with 12 bases between. The CDR3 length is 13 residues. The germline gives CDR1 DFQATT, CDR2 SNEGSKA (reference sequence). For the CDR3, the DNA is TGCAGTGCTAGTAGGGGGGTAGGTCAGCCCCAGCATTTT. As protein: CSASRGVGQPQHF.

This chain links TRBV10-3 with TRBJ1-2; a possible D gene is TRBD1 (6 bases). The CDR3 runs 15 residues. Deletions cut 2 bases from V and 2 bases from J, with 12 bases between. Looked up from germline, CDR1 is ENHRY and CDR2 is SYGVKD. In DNA form, the CDR3 reads TGTGCCATCAGTGAGGCGGGGGGCCGGAACTATGGCTACACCTTC. This codes for CAISEAGGRNYGYTF.

This clonotype was counted a few times. The V and J genes are TRBV5-6 and TRBJ2-7; D remains ambiguous. This CDR3 contains 16 residues. V lost 4 bases, J lost 0 bases, and 17 bases lay in between. The V gene's germline CDR1 is SGHDT and CDR2 YYEEEE. The CDR3 here is CASSAPPPRSSYEQYF. In nucleotides, the CDR3 is TGTGCCAGCAGCGCTCCGCCCCCCAGGAGCTCCTACGAGCAGTACTTC.

Ten or more counts support this clonotype. The V and J genes are TRBV11-2 and TRBJ2-1; 11 bases line up with TRBD2. V gave up 7 bases and J gave up 6 bases; unmatched junction bases: 8. The CDR3 runs to 15 residues. Looked up from germline, CDR1 is SGHAT and CDR2 is FQNNGV. CDR3 bases: TGTGCCAGCACCAAATCGGGACTAGCGGCCAATGAGCAGTTCTTC. Translated: CASTKSGLAANEQFF.

This clonotype was seen a handful of times. The chain recombines TRBV28 with TRBJ2-7, with unresolved D. Germline V gene lookup returns CDR1 MDHEN and CDR2 SYDVKM. This CDR3 comprises 11 residues. Between the trimmed V and J ends, which lost 3 bases and 9 bases, there was a span of 9 bases. The CDR3 here is CASSFEARQYF. The CDR3 DNA reads TGTGCCAGCAGTTTCGAGGCGAGGCAGTACTTC.

This chain links TRBV24-1 with TRBJ2-7, with D perhaps matching TRBD2 (7 bases). V shed 5 bases and J shed 1 base, with 14 bases lying between them. The length of the CDR3 is 15 residues. Germline assignment: CDR1 KGHDR and CDR2 SFDVKD. CDR3 residues: CATSGPGRGSYEQYF. CDR3 DNA sequence: TGTGCCACCAGTGGTCCAGGGAGGGGGTCCTACGAGCAGTACTTC.

A remark on this clonotype: The junction departs from germline at one end; a sequencing error may be responsible. The chain carries TRBV30 and TRBJ2-1, with D perhaps matching TRBD2 (5 bases). The CDR3 is made up of 14 amino acids. The germline V gene encodes CDR1 GTSNPN and CDR2 SVGIG (reference sequence). As DNA, the CDR3 is TGTGCCTGGAGTAGGACTTTAGTCTACAATGTGCAGTTCTTC. Translation gives CAWSRTLVYNVQFF. The variable domain in full, with the rest retrieved from reference TRBV30 and TRBJ2-1, is SQTIHQWPATLVQPVGSPLSLECTVEGTSNPNLYWYRQAAGRGLQLLFYSVGIGQISSEVPQNLSASRPQDRQFILSSKKLLLSDSGFYLCAWSRTLVYNVQFFGPGTRLTVL.

The rearrangement uses TRBV9 and TRBJ2-1, with 12 positions matching TRBD2. The length of the CDR3 is 17 residues. The germline V gene has CDR1 SGDLS and CDR2 YYNGEE. The V and J ends lost 0 bases and 6 bases, in that order; junction bases with no gene match: 7. As DNA, the CDR3 is TGTGCCAGCAGCGTAGGGACTAGCGGGACCTCCCCCAATGAGCAGTTCTTC. Translating gives CASSVGTSGTSPNEQFF.

The sample holds many counts of this clonotype. V is TRBV2 and J is TRBJ2-1; TRBD1 or TRBD2 may be the D gene (6 bases each). V lost 5 bases and J 7 bases, leaving 15 bases between the germline ends. Germline V gene lookup returns CDR1 SNHLY and CDR2 FYNNEI. This CDR3 region has 14 residues. CDR3 sequence: CASSFSGAGNEQFF. CDR3 sequence (DNA): TGTGCCAGCAGTTTCTCAGGGGCGGGAAATGAGCAGTTCTTC.

This chain links TRBV6-1 with TRBJ1-2; weak D call: TRBD1 (6 bases). Trimming took 3 bases from V and 4 from J, leaving 15 bases between them. Germline assignment: CDR1 MNHNS and CDR2 SASEGT. CDR3 size: 15 residues. CDR3 DNA sequence: TGTGCCAGCAGTGAGAGGGAGAGGACAGCCTATGGCTACACCTTC. This encodes CASSERERTAYGYTF.

This clonotype was counted many times. The rearrangement joins TRBV5-1 to TRBJ1-1, with D unresolved. Germline V CDR1 and CDR2: SGHRS, YFSETQ. This CDR3 region has 16 residues. V was cut by 4 bases and J by 0 bases, with 16 bases left in between. The CDR3, as DNA: TGCGCCAGCAGCCCGGCATGGTTATTAATGAACACTGAAGCTTTCTTT. As protein: CASSPAWLLMNTEAFF. The full variable domain, in which reference TRBV5-1 and TRBJ1-1 provide the parts outside the CDR3, is KAGVTQTPRYLIKTRGQQVTLSCSPISGHRSVSWYQQTPGQGLQFLFEYFSETQRNKGNFPGRFSGRQFSNSRSEMNVSTLELGDSALYLCASSPAWLLMNTEAFFGQGTRLTVV.

The V gene is TRBV20-1, the J gene TRBJ2-7; the match to TRBD1 covers 8 bases. V shed 0 bases and J 0 bases; nucleotides not matched to a gene: 7. The CDR3 loop spans 16 amino acids. Germline-derived CDR1 and CDR2 are DFQATT and SNEGSKA (reference sequence). This CDR3 is CSARDRQGPSSYEQYF. The DNA for the CDR3 is TGCAGTGCTAGAGATAGACAGGGGCCTTCCTCCTACGAGCAGTACTTC.